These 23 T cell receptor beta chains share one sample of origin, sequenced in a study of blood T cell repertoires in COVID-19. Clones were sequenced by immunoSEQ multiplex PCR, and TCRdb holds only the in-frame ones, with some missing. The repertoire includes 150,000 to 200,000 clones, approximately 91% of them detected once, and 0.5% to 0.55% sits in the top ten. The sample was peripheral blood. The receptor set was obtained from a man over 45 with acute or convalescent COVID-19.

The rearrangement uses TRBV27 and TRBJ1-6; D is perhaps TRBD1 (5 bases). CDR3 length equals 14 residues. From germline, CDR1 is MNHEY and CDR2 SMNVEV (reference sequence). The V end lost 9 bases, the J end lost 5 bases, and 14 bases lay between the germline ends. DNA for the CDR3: TGTGCCAGTTGGAGTTGGGGCAATAATTCACCCCTCCACTTT. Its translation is CASWSWGNNSPLHF.

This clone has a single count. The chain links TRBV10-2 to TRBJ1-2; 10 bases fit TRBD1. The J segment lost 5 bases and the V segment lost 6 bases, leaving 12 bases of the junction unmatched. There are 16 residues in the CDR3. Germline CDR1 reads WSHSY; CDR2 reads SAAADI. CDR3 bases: TGCGCCAGCAGACTATCCGGGACAGGGGCCCTATATGGCTACACCTTC. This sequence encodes CASRLSGTGALYGYTF.

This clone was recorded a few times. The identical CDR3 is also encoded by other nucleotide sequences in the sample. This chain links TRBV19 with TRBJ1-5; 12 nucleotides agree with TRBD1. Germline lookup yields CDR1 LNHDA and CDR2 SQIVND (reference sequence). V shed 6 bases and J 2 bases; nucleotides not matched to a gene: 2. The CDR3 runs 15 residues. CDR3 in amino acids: CASSGTGGGNQPQHF. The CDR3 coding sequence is TGTGCCAGTAGCGGGACAGGGGGCGGCAATCAGCCCCAGCATTTT.

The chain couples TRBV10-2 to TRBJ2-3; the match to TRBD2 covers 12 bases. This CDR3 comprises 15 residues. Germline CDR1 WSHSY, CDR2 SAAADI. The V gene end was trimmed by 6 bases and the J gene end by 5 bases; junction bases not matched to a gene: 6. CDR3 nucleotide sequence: TGCGCCAGCAGGACTAGCGGGAGCGGAGAAGATACGCAGTATTTT. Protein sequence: CASRTSGSGEDTQYF.

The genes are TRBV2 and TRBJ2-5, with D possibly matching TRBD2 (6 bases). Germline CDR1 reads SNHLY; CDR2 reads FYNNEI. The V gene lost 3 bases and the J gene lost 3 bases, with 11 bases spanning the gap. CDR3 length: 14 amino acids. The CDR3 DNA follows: TGTGCCAGCAGTGATCGGGAGATTAAAGAGACCCAGTACTTC. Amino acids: CASSDREIKETQYF.

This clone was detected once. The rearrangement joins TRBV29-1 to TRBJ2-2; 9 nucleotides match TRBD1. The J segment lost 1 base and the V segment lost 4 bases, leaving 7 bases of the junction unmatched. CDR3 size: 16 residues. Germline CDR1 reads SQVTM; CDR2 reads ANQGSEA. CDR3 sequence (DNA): TGCAGCGTTGTGTACAGGGGGCGGGGGAACACCGGGGAGCTGTTTTTT. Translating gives CSVVYRGRGNTGELFF.

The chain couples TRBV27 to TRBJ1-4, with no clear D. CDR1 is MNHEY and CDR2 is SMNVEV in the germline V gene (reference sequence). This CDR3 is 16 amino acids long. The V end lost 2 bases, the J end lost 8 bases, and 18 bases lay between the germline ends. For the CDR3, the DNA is TGTGCCAGCAGTTTAAATGGACTGAGGAGAGTCGAAAAACTGTTTTTT. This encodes CASSLNGLRRVEKLFF.

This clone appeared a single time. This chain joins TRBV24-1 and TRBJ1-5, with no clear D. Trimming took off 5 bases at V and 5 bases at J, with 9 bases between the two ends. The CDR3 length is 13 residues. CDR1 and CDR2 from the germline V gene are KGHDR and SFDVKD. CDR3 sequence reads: CATSGAVYQPQHF. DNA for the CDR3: TGTGCCACCAGTGGGGCAGTTTATCAGCCCCAGCATTTT.

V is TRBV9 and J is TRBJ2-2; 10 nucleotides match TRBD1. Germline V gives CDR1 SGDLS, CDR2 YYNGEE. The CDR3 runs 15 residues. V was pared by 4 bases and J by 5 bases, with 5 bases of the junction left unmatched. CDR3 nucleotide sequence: TGTGCCAGCAGCCCTCGACAGGGGGCTACCGGGGAGCTGTTTTTT. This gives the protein CASSPRQGATGELFF.

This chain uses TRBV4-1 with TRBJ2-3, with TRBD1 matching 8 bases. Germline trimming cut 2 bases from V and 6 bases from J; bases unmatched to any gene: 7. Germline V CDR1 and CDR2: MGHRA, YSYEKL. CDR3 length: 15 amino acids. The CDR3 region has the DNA TGCGCCAGCAGCCAACGGGCAGGGGGCTTGGATACGCAGTATTTT. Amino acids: CASSQRAGGLDTQYF.

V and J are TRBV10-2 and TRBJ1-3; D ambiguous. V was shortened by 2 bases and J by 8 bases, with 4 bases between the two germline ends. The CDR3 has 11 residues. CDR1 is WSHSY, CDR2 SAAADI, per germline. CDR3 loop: CASSEVDTIYF. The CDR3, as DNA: TGCGCCAGCAGTGAGGTAGACACCATATATTTT.

CDR3 nucleotides: TGTGCCACGAGCGCGAGAAGGGACTACACAGATACGCAGTATTTT. Amino acid sequence: CATSARRDYTDTQYF. The rearrangement links TRBV2 to TRBJ2-3; 7 bases are shared with TRBD2. The CDR3 is 15 amino acids. Looked up from germline, CDR1 is SNHLY and CDR2 is FYNNEI. V trimming: 10 bases; J trimming: 2 bases; junction bases outside the gene matches: 12.

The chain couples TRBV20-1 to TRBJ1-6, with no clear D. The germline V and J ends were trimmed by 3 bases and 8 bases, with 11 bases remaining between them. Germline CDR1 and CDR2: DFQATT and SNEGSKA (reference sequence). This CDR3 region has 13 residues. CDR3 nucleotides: TGCAGTGCTAGTAAAGAGCCGGATTCACCCCTCCACTTT. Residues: CSASKEPDSPLHF.

The CDR3 here is CASSLVGDTQYF. The CDR3 DNA is TGTGCCAGCAGCTTAGTCGGGGATACGCAGTATTTT. The gene calls are TRBV7-9 and TRBJ2-3; D gene unclear. The germline V gene has CDR1 SEHNR and CDR2 FQNEAQ (reference sequence). The germline V and J ends were trimmed by 1 base and 6 bases, with 5 bases remaining between them. CDR3 length equals 12 residues.

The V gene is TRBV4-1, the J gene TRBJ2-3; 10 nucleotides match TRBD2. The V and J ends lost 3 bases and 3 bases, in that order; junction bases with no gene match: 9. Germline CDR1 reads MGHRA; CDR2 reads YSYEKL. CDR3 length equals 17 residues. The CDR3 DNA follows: TGCGCCAGCAGCCACGATCCGGGACTAGCGAAAACAGATACGCAGTATTTT. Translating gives CASSHDPGLAKTDTQYF.

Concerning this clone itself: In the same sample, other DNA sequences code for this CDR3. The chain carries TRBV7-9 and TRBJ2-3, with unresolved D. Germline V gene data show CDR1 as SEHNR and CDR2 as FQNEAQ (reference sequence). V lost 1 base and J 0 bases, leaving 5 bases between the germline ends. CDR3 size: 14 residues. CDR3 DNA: TGTGCCAGCAGCTTAGGCTACAGCACAGATACGCAGTATTTT. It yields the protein CASSLGYSTDTQYF.

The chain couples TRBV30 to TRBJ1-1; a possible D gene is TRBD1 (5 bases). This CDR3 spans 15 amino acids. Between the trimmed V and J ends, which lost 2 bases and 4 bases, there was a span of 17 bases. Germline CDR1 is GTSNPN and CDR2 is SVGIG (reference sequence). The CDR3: CAWSPGRVRATEAFF. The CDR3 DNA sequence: TGTGCCTGGAGTCCGGGCAGGGTAAGGGCCACTGAAGCTTTCTTT. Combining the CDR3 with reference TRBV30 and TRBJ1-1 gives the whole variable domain SQTIHQWPATLVQPVGSPLSLECTVEGTSNPNLYWYRQAAGRGLQLLFYSVGIGQISSEVPQNLSASRPQDRQFILSSKKLLLSDSGFYLCAWSPGRVRATEAFFGQGTRLTVV.

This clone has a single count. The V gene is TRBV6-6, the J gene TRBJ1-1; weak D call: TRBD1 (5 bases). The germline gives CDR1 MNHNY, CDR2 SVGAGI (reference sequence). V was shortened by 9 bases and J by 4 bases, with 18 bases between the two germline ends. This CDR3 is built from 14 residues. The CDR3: CASSNPGRSTEAFF. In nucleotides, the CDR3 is TGTGCCAGTTCCAACCCAGGGAGGTCCACTGAAGCTTTCTTT.

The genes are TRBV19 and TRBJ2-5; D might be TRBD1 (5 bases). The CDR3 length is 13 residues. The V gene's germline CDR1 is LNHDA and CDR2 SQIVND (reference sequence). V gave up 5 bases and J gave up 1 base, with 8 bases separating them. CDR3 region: CASSGQGQETQYF. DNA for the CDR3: TGTGCCAGTAGTGGGCAGGGCCAAGAGACCCAGTACTTC.

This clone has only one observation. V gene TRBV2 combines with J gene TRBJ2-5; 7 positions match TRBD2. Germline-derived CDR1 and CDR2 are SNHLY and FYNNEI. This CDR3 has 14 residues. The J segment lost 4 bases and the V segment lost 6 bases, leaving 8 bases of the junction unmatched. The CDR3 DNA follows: TGTGCCAGCAGGAAGGGAGGGGCGGTAGAGACCCAGTACTTC. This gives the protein CASRKGGAVETQYF. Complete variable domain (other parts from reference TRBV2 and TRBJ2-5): EPEVTQTPSHQVTQMGQEVILRCVPISNHLYFYWYRQILGQKVEFLVSFYNNEISEKSEIFDDQFSVERPDGSNFTLKIRSTKLEDSAMYFCASRKGGAVETQYFGPGTRLLVL.

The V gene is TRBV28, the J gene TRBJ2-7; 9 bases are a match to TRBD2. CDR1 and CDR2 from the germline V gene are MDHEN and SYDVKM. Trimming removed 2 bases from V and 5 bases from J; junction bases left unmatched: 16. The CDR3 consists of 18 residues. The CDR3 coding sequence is TGTGCCAGCAGTTTAAGCCAGCGGGGTGTAGGGACTAGCAACGAGCAGTACTTC. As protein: CASSLSQRGVGTSNEQYF.

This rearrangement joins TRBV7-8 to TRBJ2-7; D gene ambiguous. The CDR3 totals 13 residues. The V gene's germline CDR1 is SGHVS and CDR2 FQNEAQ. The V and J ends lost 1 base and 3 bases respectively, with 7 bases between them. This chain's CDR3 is CASSLGRGYEQYV. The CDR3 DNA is TGTGCCAGCAGCTTAGGCCGAGGCTACGAGCAGTACGTC.

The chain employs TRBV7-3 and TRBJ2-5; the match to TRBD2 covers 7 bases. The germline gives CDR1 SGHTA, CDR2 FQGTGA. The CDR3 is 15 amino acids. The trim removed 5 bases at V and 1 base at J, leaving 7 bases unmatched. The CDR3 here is CASSPFSGPQETQYF. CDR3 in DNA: TGTGCCAGCAGCCCGTTTAGCGGGCCCCAAGAGACCCAGTACTTC.